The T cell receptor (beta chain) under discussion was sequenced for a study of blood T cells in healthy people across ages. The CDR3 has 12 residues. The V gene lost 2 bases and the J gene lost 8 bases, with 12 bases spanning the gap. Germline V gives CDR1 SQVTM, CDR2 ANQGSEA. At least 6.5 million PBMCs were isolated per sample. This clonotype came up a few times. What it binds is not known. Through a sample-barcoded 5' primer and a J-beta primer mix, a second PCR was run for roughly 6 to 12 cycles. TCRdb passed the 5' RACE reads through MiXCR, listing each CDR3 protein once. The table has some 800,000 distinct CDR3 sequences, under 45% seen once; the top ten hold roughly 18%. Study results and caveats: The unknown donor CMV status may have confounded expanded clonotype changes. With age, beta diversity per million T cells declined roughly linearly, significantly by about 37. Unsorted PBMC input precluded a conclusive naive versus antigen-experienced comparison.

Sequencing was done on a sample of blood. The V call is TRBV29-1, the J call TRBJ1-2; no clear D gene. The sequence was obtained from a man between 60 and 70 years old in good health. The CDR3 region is CSVENTSGGYTF. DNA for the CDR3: TGCAGCGTTGAAAACACCTCGGGGGGCTACACCTTC. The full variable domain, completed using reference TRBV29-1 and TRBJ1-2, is SAVISQKPSRDICQRGTSLTIQCQVDSQVTMMFWYRQQPGQSLTLIATANQGSEATYESGFVIDKFPISRPNLTFSTLTVSNMSPEDSSIYLCSVENTSGGYTFGSGTRLTVV.